The source of this T cell receptor beta chain is a study of cytomegalovirus exposure and HLA in healthy donors. Study-wide points: Cytomegalovirus status, reportedly, was diagnosed with high specificity and sensitivity by the classifier. There were some public TCRs occurring in many donors, but most TCR sequences were rare. The study put 150 to 200 TCR beta chains on its list as cytomegalovirus-associated.

Among the roughly 110 subjects of the validation cohort, separate from the approximately 660-subject first cohort, were the donors. The V and J ends lost 1 base and 7 bases respectively, with 13 bases between them. The length of the CDR3 is 15 residues. The germline V gene encodes CDR1 SNHLY and CDR2 FYNNEI. Remarks on this clone: Its specificity is not known.

Measured with immunoSEQ multiplex PCR; TCRdb has only the in-frame clones, and not every one. The sample lists 200,000 to 250,000 clones; around nine tenths were seen once. This sequence originates from a man younger than 35 in good health and CMV-seronegative. J is TRBJ1-4 and V is TRBV2; TRBD1 might be the D (6 bases). The sample comprised PBMCs. DNA of the CDR3: TGTGCCAGCAGTGAAGACTCAAGGACAGTTGAAAAACTGTTTTTT. It translates to CASSEDSRTVEKLFF.